This T cell receptor (beta chain) emerged from a study of T-cell memory formation after mild COVID-19. From germline, CDR1 is ENHRY and CDR2 SYGVKD. The CDR3 contains 15 residues. Trimming shortened V by 6 bases and J by 3 bases, and 16 bases separated the two germline ends. TCRdb re-derived calls from the 5' RACE reads in MiXCR, one entry per CDR3 protein. The sample shows 100,000 to 150,000 distinct CDR3 sequences, about 6% of them seen only once. This clonotype has a count of ten or more. The clonotype comes from an adult woman who had mild COVID-19 (a few samples of this study predate the infection). Cell type and time point are not known. Sequenced: PBMCs or a T cell subset sorted from them (not recorded which). V usage is TRBV10-3 and J usage is TRBJ2-3; tentatively, D is TRBD2 (6 bases). The DNA of the CDR3 is TGTGCCATCAGGGATCCGCGCGGGACTACAGATACGCAGTATTTT. Encoded protein: CAIRDPRGTTDTQYF.